These 32 T cell receptor beta chains share one sample of origin, sequenced in a study of shared clonotypes between healthy human individuals. CD45RO-negative cells were positively selected for CCR7, leaving out terminally differentiated effector memory CD45RA+ cells. Method: immunoSEQ multiplex PCR; TCRdb's copy keeps in-frame clones and lacks some. The data hold a few million clones, with over 85% observed a single time. Sequences were obtained from naive CD8+ T cells from PBMCs. The receptors come from a man aged 18 to 35 in good health. Some clones in this sample may be carry-over from other donors' samples.

As concerns this clone: This sample includes further DNA sequences coding for the same CDR3. The chain links TRBV7-9 to TRBJ1-1; 7 bases map to TRBD1. Germline V CDR1 and CDR2: SEHNR, FQNEAQ (reference sequence). The CDR3 has 15 residues. V shed 5 bases, J shed 1 base, and the junction held 7 bases outside the gene matches. The CDR3 protein is CASSPRTGPNTEAFF. As DNA, the CDR3 is TGTGCCAGCAGCCCACGGACAGGACCGAACACTGAAGCTTTCTTT.

The gene calls are TRBV19 and TRBJ2-7, with D unresolved. V shed 7 bases and J shed 5 bases, with 12 bases lying between them. The CDR3 extends over 12 amino acids. Germline lookup yields CDR1 LNHDA and CDR2 SQIVND (reference sequence). The CDR3 DNA reads as TGTGCCAGTAATCAACCTCCCCACGAGCAGTACTTC. As protein: CASNQPPHEQYF. The variable domain in full, completed from reference TRBV19 and TRBJ2-7, reads DGGITQSPKYLFRKEGQNVTLSCEQNLNHDAMYWYRQDPGQGLRLIYYSQIVNDFQKGDIAEGYSVSREKKESFPLTVTSAQKNPTAFYLCASNQPPHEQYFGPGTRLTVT.

This chain joins TRBV29-1 and TRBJ2-2, with 13 bases fitting TRBD2. V gave up 6 bases and J gave up 5 bases; unmatched junction bases: 3. Germline CDR1 is SQVTM and CDR2 is ANQGSEA. CDR3 size: 14 residues. CDR3 nucleotides: TGCAGCGTCCGGACTAGCGGGGGAACCGGGGAGCTGTTTTTT. This encodes CSVRTSGGTGELFF.

In the case of this clone: The identical CDR3 is also encoded by other nucleotide sequences in the sample. The genes are TRBV27 and TRBJ2-7; D gene ambiguous. Germline CDR1 and CDR2: MNHEY and SMNVEV (reference sequence). CDR3 length: 14 residues. Trimming removed 5 bases from V and 0 bases from J, with 11 bases in between. The CDR3 protein is CASSLLRGSYEQYF. Written as DNA, the CDR3 is TGTGCCAGCAGTCTACTCAGAGGCTCCTACGAGCAGTACTTC.

This CDR3 is CSVETGVKYF. The CDR3 DNA sequence: TGCAGCGTTGAAACTGGGGTAAAGTACTTC. V is TRBV29-1 and J is TRBJ2-5; D is unclear. The CDR3 consists of 10 residues. With 2 bases removed from V and 12 bases from J, the gap between germline ends came to 10 bases. CDR1 is SQVTM and CDR2 is ANQGSEA in the germline V gene.

V gene TRBV6-6 combines with J gene TRBJ2-7; the D gene is possibly TRBD2 (5 bases). CDR3 size: 15 residues. V gave up 0 bases and J gave up 3 bases, with 12 bases separating them. CDR1 is MNHNY, CDR2 SVGAGI, per germline (reference sequence). The CDR3 DNA reads TGTGCCAGCAGTTACTCGTCAGGACGGGACTACGAGCAGTACTTC. Protein product: CASSYSSGRDYEQYF.

The chain has TRBV9 and TRBJ2-3, with D possibly TRBD1 on 5 matching bases. CDR3 size: 15 residues. Trimming took 3 bases from V and 1 from J, leaving 12 bases between them. The germline gives CDR1 SGDLS, CDR2 YYNGEE. In DNA form, the CDR3 reads TGTGCCAGCAGCGAGGACACTTCCCGCACAGATACGCAGTATTTT. Protein product: CASSEDTSRTDTQYF.

The CDR3 bases are TGCAGCGTTTTTATCCCGGGCAATGAGCAGTTCTTC. It specifies CSVFIPGNEQFF. J is TRBJ2-1 and V is TRBV29-1; D not resolved. This CDR3 is 12 amino acids long. CDR1 and CDR2 from the germline V gene are SQVTM and ANQGSEA. The V gene lost 5 bases and the J gene lost 6 bases, with 11 bases spanning the gap.

V is TRBV5-1 and J is TRBJ2-7, with D unclear. The CDR3 loop spans 16 amino acids. Germline lookup yields CDR1 SGHRS and CDR2 YFSETQ. V lost 0 bases and J 3 bases, leaving 16 bases between the germline ends. The CDR3 region is CASSLAAEPWGYEQYF. The CDR3 region has the DNA TGCGCCAGCAGCTTGGCGGCGGAGCCTTGGGGCTACGAGCAGTACTTC. Full variable domain (outside the CDR3, taken from reference TRBV5-1 and TRBJ2-7): KAGVTQTPRYLIKTRGQQVTLSCSPISGHRSVSWYQQTPGQGLQFLFEYFSETQRNKGNFPGRFSGRQFSNSRSEMNVSTLELGDSALYLCASSLAAEPWGYEQYFGPGTRLTVT.

The chain recombines TRBV30 with TRBJ2-1; weak D call: TRBD2 (6 bases). The germline V gene encodes CDR1 GTSNPN and CDR2 SVGIG (reference sequence). The CDR3 extends over 12 amino acids. V was trimmed by 5 bases and J by 8 bases, leaving 13 bases between them. The DNA for the CDR3 is TGTGCCTGGGCCGGCCCGGGGGATGAGCAGTTCTTC. As protein: CAWAGPGDEQFF.

The chain links TRBV5-4 to TRBJ2-7, with 8 nucleotides matching TRBD1. Germline assignment: CDR1 SGHNT and CDR2 YYREEE (reference sequence). V gave up 6 bases and J gave up 7 bases; unmatched junction bases: 15. This CDR3 contains 15 residues. The DNA for the CDR3 is TGTGCCAGCAACCCCGGAGGACAGGGATCGGGTGAGCAGTACTTC. Protein: CASNPGGQGSGEQYF.

The CDR3 DNA follows: TGCGCCAGCAGCCCTTTAGGGGAGGGCCGGGAGGAGACAGATACGCAGTATTTT. Translating it yields CASSPLGEGREETDTQYF. V is TRBV4-1 and J is TRBJ2-3, with 7 bases lining up with TRBD2. Germline values: CDR1 MGHRA, CDR2 YSYEKL. The CDR3 sequence is 18 residues long. The V gene end was trimmed by 4 bases and the J gene end by 3 bases; junction bases not matched to a gene: 16.

The chain is built from TRBV7-9 and TRBJ2-7; D gene unclear. The CDR3 consists of 13 residues. Deletions cut 6 bases from V and 2 bases from J, with 11 bases between. Germline CDR1 and CDR2: SEHNR and FQNEAQ (reference sequence). The CDR3 bases are TGTGCCAGCAGGGTCGGAGAAACCTACGAGCAGTACTTC. It codes for CASRVGETYEQYF.

The rearrangement uses TRBV9 and TRBJ2-3; D not resolved. Trimming cost V 3 bases and J 6 bases, with 17 bases left between them. CDR1 SGDLS and CDR2 YYNGEE come from the germline V gene. The CDR3 totals 15 residues. This CDR3 is CASSGTYRLWDTQYF. The CDR3 DNA sequence: TGTGCCAGCAGCGGGACCTACCGGTTGTGGGATACGCAGTATTTT.

The V call is TRBV29-1, the J call TRBJ1-1; 10 bases agree with TRBD1. V trimming: 6 bases; J trimming: 1 base; junction bases outside the gene matches: 14. Germline CDR1 reads SQVTM; CDR2 reads ANQGSEA. This CDR3 comprises 17 residues. CDR3 loop: CSVASRDRGGWNTEAFF. CDR3 nucleotides: TGCAGCGTCGCATCCCGGGACAGGGGTGGTTGGAACACTGAAGCTTTCTTT.

The rearrangement uses TRBV6-5 and TRBJ2-3; D unclear. CDR1 is MNHEY and CDR2 is SVGAGI in the germline V gene. This CDR3 has 13 amino acids. The V and J ends lost 4 bases and 6 bases respectively, with 11 bases between them. The CDR3 loop reads CASSSFTGDTQYF. CDR3 nucleotide sequence: TGTGCCAGCAGTTCCTTTACCGGGGATACGCAGTATTTT.

The chain joins TRBV28 to TRBJ1-4; no definite D call. Germline V lookup: CDR1 MDHEN, CDR2 SYDVKM. The CDR3 consists of 16 residues. Trimming cost V 3 bases and J 4 bases, with 15 bases left between them. CDR3 protein: CASSFSPQGFNEKLFF. In nucleotides, the CDR3 is TGTGCCAGCAGTTTTTCACCACAAGGATTTAATGAAAAACTGTTTTTT.

CDR3 sequence: CASSSGQGPYEQYF. In DNA, the CDR3 is TGTGCCAGCAGTTCCGGACAGGGACCTTACGAGCAGTACTTC. The chain is built from TRBV6-5 and TRBJ2-7; 8 positions agree with TRBD1. The CDR3 runs to 14 residues. V lost 4 bases to trimming and J lost 4 bases; unmatched junction nucleotides: 6. Germline V gives CDR1 MNHEY, CDR2 SVGAGI.

CDR3 sequence reads: CSAQTALSYEQYF. The CDR3 DNA reads as TGCAGCGCTCAGACAGCGTTATCCTACGAGCAGTACTTC. V gene TRBV29-1 combines with J gene TRBJ2-5, with D perhaps TRBD1 (5 bases). The J call may be incorrect, as the DNA end agrees better with TRBJ2-7. CDR3 length: 13 amino acids. Per the germline V gene, CDR1 is SQVTM and CDR2 is ANQGSEA.

The chain combines TRBV11-2 with TRBJ2-3; perhaps D is TRBD1 or TRBD2 (5 bases each). This CDR3 contains 11 residues. Germline V gene data show CDR1 as SGHAT and CDR2 as FQNNGV. V dropped 8 bases and J dropped 4 bases, with 7 bases sitting between them. The CDR3: CASGGADTQYF. CDR3 DNA: TGTGCCAGCGGGGGTGCAGATACGCAGTATTTT. The entire variable domain, with the rest obtained from reference TRBV11-2 and TRBJ2-3, is as follows: EAGVAQSPRYKIIEKRQSVAFWCNPISGHATLYWYQQILGQGPKLLIQFQNNGVVDDSQLPKDRFSAERLKGVDSTLKIQPAKLEDSAVYLCASGGADTQYFGPGTRLTVL.

V and J are TRBV4-1 and TRBJ2-7; D is perhaps TRBD1 or TRBD2 (7 bases each). The ends were cut back, 3 bases at V and 5 bases at J, with 17 bases in the middle. Germline loops: CDR1 MGHRA, CDR2 YSYEKL. The length of the CDR3 is 15 residues. CDR3 sequence: CASSQDRGRGNEQYF. CDR3 DNA: TGCGCCAGCAGCCAGGATAGGGGGCGGGGGAACGAGCAGTACTTC.

V is TRBV19 and J is TRBJ2-1, with 9 nucleotides matching TRBD2. This CDR3 is built from 16 residues. CDR1 LNHDA and CDR2 SQIVND come from the germline V gene (reference sequence). The V segment lost 4 bases and the J segment 4 bases; nucleotides outside the gene matches: 8. The CDR3 DNA is TGTGCCAGTAGTACTTTAGCGGGAGTGGTATACAATGAGCAGTTCTTC. It translates to CASSTLAGVVYNEQFF.

This clone was counted only a few times. V and J are TRBV2 and TRBJ1-4, with D possibly matching TRBD1 (5 bases). Trimming shortened V by 4 bases and J by 8 bases, and 17 bases separated the two germline ends. CDR1 and CDR2 from the germline V gene are SNHLY and FYNNEI. This CDR3 has 15 amino acids. The CDR3 DNA is TGTGCCAGCAGTGGAATGGGACCCATAAAGGAAAAACTGTTTTTT. This gives the protein CASSGMGPIKEKLFF.

Of note for this clone: The sample carries other DNA sequences with the same CDR3. The genes are TRBV18 and TRBJ2-7; D not resolved. The CDR3 has 12 residues. Per germline, CDR1 KGHSH and CDR2 LQKENI. The V gene lost 2 bases and the J gene lost 1 base, with 3 bases spanning the gap. In nucleotides, the CDR3 is TGTGCCAGCTCACCAGCGTCCTACGAGCAGTACTTC. Its translation is CASSPASYEQYF.

The chain joins TRBV27 to TRBJ2-7, with unresolved D. Per the germline V gene, CDR1 is MNHEY and CDR2 is SMNVEV (reference sequence). The CDR3 extends over 14 amino acids. V lost 2 bases and J lost 0, with 8 bases in between. Here the CDR3 DNA reads TGTGCCAGCAGTTTAAGCCTAGTCTCCTACGAGCAGTACTTC. It specifies CASSLSLVSYEQYF.

The V gene is TRBV7-2, the J gene TRBJ2-3; the match to TRBD2 covers 7 bases. The CDR3 sequence is 17 residues long. Germline V gives CDR1 SGHTA, CDR2 FQGNSA. The junction had 6 bases not matched to a gene; V was cut back by 0 bases and J by 0 bases. The CDR3 region is CASSLARPSGSTDTQYF. In nucleotides, the CDR3 is TGTGCCAGCAGCTTAGCGCGTCCTAGCGGTAGCACAGATACGCAGTATTTT.

About this clone itself: Additional DNA sequences in this sample encode the identical CDR3. The J gene is TRBJ1-5, the V gene TRBV27, with no clear D. With 5 bases removed from V and 2 bases from J, the gap between germline ends came to 7 bases. The CDR3 spans 13 residues. Germline lookup yields CDR1 MNHEY and CDR2 SMNVEV (reference sequence). CDR3 in DNA: TGTGCCAGCAGTCTCCTGGGCAATCAGCCCCAGCATTTT. Translation gives CASSLLGNQPQHF.

Note on this clone: Additional DNA sequences in this sample encode the identical CDR3. J is TRBJ1-1 and V is TRBV27, with D unresolved. The CDR3 contains 13 residues. CDR1 is MNHEY and CDR2 is SMNVEV in the germline V gene (reference sequence). V was pared by 5 bases and J by 0 bases, with 7 bases between. In nucleotides, the CDR3 is TGTGCCAGCAGTCCAGGACTGAACACTGAAGCTTTCTTT. It codes for CASSPGLNTEAFF.

The chain couples TRBV27 to TRBJ2-1; a weak D match, TRBD2 (6 bases). The CDR3 consists of 18 residues. Trimming stripped 1 base from V and 2 bases from J, with 18 bases between. The germline CDR1 and CDR2 sequences are MNHEY and SMNVEV (reference sequence). The CDR3 bases are TGTGCCAGCAGTTTATATGGGGTGGGGCGGGAAACCTACAATGAGCAGTTCTTC. As protein: CASSLYGVGRETYNEQFF.

The rearrangement uses TRBV2 and TRBJ2-7; 8 bases align to TRBD1. CDR1 is SNHLY, CDR2 FYNNEI, per germline. CDR3 length: 13 amino acids. The V gene end was trimmed by 10 bases and the J gene end by 5 bases; junction bases not matched to a gene: 10. CDR3 sequence reads: CAITDRGGHEQYF. The CDR3 DNA is TGTGCCATCACAGACAGGGGAGGCCACGAGCAGTACTTC.

V is TRBV11-1 and J is TRBJ2-3; 7 bases map to TRBD1. Looked up from germline, CDR1 is SGHAT and CDR2 is FQDESV (reference sequence). This CDR3 has 16 residues. V lost 5 bases, J lost 2 bases, and 10 bases stayed unmatched. The CDR3 reads CASSPRRDSITDTQYF. The CDR3 DNA sequence: TGTGCCAGCAGCCCGCGCCGGGACAGCATCACAGATACGCAGTATTTT.

On this clone: This same CDR3 is encoded by further DNA sequences in the sample. J is TRBJ1-2 and V is TRBV27; TRBD1 matches 9 bases. This CDR3 has 13 amino acids. Looked up from germline, CDR1 is MNHEY and CDR2 is SMNVEV (reference sequence). The ends lost 4 bases at V and 5 bases at J; junction bases unmatched: 2. The CDR3 loop is CASSWGTGYGYTF. The CDR3 DNA follows: TGTGCCAGCAGTTGGGGGACAGGGTATGGCTACACCTTC.